This T cell receptor (beta chain) was identified during a study of cytotoxic CD8 clonotypes in ibrutinib-treated CLL. Study background: Overall, some 24 responses were partial and 2 complete; following median roughly 62 months, about 15 patients stayed remitted and roughly twelve progressed. Median treatment time before response sampling was eleven to twelve months, range 6 to 36. Overall study findings and caveats: While tracking circulating CD8+ T-cell counts, baseline clonality exceeded that of age-matched healthy donors.

Sequencing used immunoSEQ multiplex PCR; TCRdb keeps in-frame clones, though not all of them. The table has approximately 320,000 clones, 60% to 80% seen once. Germline V gives CDR1 SGHNT, CDR2 YENEEA. The CDR3 is 13 amino acids. The V end was cut by 4 bases, the J end by 5 bases, with 10 bases between. With regard to this clone: Its antigen remains unidentified.

The chain has TRBV11-3 and TRBJ2-3; D is unclear. The sequence came from a human donor with chronic lymphocytic leukemia. The starting material was PBMCs, obtained after 36 months of ibrutinib treatment. CDR3 loop: CASSSLIGDTQYF. The CDR3 region has the DNA TGTGCCAGCAGCTCCCTAATCGGAGATACGCAGTATTTT.